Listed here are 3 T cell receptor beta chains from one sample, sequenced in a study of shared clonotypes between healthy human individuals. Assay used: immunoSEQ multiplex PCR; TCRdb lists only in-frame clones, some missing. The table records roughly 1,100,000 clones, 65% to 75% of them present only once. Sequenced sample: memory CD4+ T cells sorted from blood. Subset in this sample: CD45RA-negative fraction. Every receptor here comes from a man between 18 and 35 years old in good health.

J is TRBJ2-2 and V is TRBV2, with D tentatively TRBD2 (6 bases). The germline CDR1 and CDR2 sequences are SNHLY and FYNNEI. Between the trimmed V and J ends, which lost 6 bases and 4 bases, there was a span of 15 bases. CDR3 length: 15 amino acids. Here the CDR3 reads CASRGAGRSTGELFF. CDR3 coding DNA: TGTGCCAGCAGGGGAGCGGGTCGAAGCACCGGGGAGCTGTTTTTT.

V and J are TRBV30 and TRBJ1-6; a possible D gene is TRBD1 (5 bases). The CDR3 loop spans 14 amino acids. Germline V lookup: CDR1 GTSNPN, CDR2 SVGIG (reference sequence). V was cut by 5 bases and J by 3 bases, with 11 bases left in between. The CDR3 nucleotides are TGTGCCTGGGACAGTATTTTCTATAATTCACCCCTCCACTTT. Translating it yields CAWDSIFYNSPLHF.

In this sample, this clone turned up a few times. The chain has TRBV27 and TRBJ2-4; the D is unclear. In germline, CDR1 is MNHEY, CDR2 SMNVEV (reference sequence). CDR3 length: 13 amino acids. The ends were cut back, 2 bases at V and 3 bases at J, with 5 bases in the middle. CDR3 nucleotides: TGTGCCAGCAGTTTAACCGTCAAAAACATTCAGTACTTC. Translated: CASSLTVKNIQYF.